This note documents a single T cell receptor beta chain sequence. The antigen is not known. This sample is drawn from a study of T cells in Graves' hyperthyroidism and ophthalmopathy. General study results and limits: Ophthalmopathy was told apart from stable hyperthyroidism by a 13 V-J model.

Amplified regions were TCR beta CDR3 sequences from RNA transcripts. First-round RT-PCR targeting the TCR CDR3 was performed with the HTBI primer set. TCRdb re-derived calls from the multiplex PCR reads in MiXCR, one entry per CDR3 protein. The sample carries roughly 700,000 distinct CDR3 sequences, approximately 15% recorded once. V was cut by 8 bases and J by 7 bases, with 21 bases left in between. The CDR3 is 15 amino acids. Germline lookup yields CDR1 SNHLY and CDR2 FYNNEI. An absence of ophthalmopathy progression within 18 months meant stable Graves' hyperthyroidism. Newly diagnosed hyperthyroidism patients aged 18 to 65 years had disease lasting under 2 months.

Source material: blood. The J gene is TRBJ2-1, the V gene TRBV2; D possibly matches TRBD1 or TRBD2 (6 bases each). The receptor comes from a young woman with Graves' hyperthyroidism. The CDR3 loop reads CASQNRGAPWNEQFF. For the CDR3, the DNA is TGTGCCAGCCAGAATAGGGGGGCTCCGTGGAATGAGCAGTTCTTC.